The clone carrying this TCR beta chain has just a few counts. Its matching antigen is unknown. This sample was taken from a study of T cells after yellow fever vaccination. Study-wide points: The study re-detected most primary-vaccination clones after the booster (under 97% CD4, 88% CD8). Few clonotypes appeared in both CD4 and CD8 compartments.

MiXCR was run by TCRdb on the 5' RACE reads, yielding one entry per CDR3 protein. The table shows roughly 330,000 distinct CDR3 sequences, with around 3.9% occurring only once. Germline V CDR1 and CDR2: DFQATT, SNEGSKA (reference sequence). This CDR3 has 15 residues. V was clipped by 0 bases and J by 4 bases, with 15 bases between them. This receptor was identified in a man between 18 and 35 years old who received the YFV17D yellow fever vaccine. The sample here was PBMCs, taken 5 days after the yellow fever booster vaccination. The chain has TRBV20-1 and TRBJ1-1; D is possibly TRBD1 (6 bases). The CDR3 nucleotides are TGCAGTGCTAGAGATGGTGGGGGGGCGAGCACTGAAGCTTTCTTT. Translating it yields CSARDGGGASTEAFF.